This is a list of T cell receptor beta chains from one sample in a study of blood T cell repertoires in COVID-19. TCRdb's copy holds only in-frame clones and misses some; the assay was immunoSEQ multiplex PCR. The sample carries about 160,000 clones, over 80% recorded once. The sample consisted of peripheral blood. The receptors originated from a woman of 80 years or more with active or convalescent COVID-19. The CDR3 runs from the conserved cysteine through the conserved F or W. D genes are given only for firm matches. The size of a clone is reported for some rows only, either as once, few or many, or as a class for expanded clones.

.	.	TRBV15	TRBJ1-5	TGTGCCACCAGCAGTGATCTCTTTCCTTTAGTACCTGCGGGTCAGCCCCAGCATTTT	CATSSDLFPLVPAGQPQHF
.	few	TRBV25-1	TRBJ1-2	TGTGCCAGCATGCGCGACAGAAACTATGGCTACACCTTC	CASMRDRNYGYTF
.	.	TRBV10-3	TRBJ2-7	TGTGCCACCAACCCCCAGGGTAGGGTCTCCTACGAGCAGTACTTC	CATNPQGRVSYEQYF
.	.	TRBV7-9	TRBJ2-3	TGTGCCAGCACCCCAGGGATTAGCGGAAGCACAGATACGCAGTATTTT	CASTPGISGSTDTQYF
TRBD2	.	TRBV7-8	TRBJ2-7	TGTGCCAGCAGCCGAGACCTACTAGCGGGGATCCCCTACGAGCAGTACTTC	CASSRDLLAGIPYEQYF
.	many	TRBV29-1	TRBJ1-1	TGCAGCGCCACCCAGGCCACTGAAGCTTTCTTT	CSATQATEAFF
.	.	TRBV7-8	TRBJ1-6	TGTGCCAGCAGCTTCCGGACAGTGCCAAGCTCCTATAATTCACCCCTCCACTTT	CASSFRTVPSSYNSPLHF
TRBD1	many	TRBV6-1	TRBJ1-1	TGTGCCAGCAGTGAATCTACAGGGGTAAACACTGAAGCTTTCTTT	CASSESTGVNTEAFF
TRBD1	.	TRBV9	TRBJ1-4	TGTGCCAGCAGCGCTCGGGACAGATCGAGTGAAAAACTGTTTTTT	CASSARDRSSEKLFF
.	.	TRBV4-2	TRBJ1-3	TGTGCCAGCAGCCAAGATTCAGGCCCAGGGGACACCATATATTTT	CASSQDSGPGDTIYF
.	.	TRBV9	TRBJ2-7	TGTGCCAGCAGCGTAGATGTTTGGAGCGGCTCCTACGAGCAGTACTTC	CASSVDVWSGSYEQYF
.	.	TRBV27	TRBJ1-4	TGTGCCAGCAGTTTTTCCAGGGTTCTTTCTAATGAAAAACTGTTTTTT	CASSFSRVLSNEKLFF
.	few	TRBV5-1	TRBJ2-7	TGCGCCAGCAGCCAATACGGGATTCGCTACGAGCAGTACTTC	CASSQYGIRYEQYF
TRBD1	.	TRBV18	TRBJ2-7	TGTGCCAGCTCACCTCAGACAGGGAAAACCTACGAGCAGTACTTC	CASSPQTGKTYEQYF
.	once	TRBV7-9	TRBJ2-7	TGTGCCAGCAGCGCACAGGGCTACGAGCAGTACTTC	CASSAQGYEQYF
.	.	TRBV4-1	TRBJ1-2	TGCGCCAGCAGCCAAGATCGCAGGGGCGACGGCTACACCTTC	CASSQDRRGDGYTF
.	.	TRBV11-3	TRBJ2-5	TGTGCCAGCAGCCAGGCGGGGTGGGAGACCCAGTACTTC	CASSQAGWETQYF
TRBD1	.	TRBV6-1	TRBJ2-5	TGTGCCAGCAGTGAAGGAGGACAGGTTACCCAAGAGACCCAGTACTTC	CASSEGGQVTQETQYF
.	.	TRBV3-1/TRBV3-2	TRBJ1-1	TGTGCCAGCACCTCAGGGCCGCCGCCGGGGAACACTGAAGCTTTCTTT	CASTSGPPPGNTEAFF
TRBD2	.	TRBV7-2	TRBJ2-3	TGTGCCAGCAGTTCACCCGGGCTAGCGGGGGGCTCGACGCAGTATTTT	CASSSPGLAGGSTQYF
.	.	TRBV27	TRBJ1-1	TGTGCCAGCAGTTGGACAGCGAACACTGAAGCTTTCTTT	CASSWTANTEAFF
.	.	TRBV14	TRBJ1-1	TGTGCCAGCAGCCAAGAAACCCCGGGCACTGAAGCTTTCTTT	CASSQETPGTEAFF
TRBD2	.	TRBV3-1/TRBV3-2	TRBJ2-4	TGTGCCAGCAGCCAAGACAGGGAGGGTATTCAGTACTTC	CASSQDREGIQYF
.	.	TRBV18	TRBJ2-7	TGTGCCAGCTCACTAACGGGGAGCTACGAGCAGTACTTC	CASSLTGSYEQYF
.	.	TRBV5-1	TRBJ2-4	TGCGCCAGCAGCTTGGCCACTGGCGGTCTAGCCAAAAACATTCAGTACTTC	CASSLATGGLAKNIQYF
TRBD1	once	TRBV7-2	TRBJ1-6	TGTGCCAGCAGCTTAGCGGGACAGGGACCCTTACTGGGTTCACCCCTCCACTTT	CASSLAGQGPLLGSPLHF
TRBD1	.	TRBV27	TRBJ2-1	TGTGCCAGCAGTTTTTGGACAGGGAACAATGAGCAGTTCTTC	CASSFWTGNNEQFF
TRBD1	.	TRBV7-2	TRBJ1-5	TGTGCCAGCAGCTCGGGACAGGGCCATCAGCCCCAGCATTTT	CASSSGQGHQPQHF
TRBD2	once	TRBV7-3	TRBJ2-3	TGTGCCAGCAGCTGGGCTAGCGGGGGCCCCACAGATACGCAGTATTTT	CASSWASGGPTDTQYF
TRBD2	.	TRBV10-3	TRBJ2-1	TGTGCCATCAGTGAGGGGACTACTTACAATGAGCAGTTCTTC	CAISEGTTYNEQFF
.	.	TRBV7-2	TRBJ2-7	TGTGCCAGCAGCTCATCAGTTACCTACGAGCAGTACTTC	CASSSSVTYEQYF
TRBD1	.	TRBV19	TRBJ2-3	TGTGCCAGTAGCCCGGGACAGAGACACACAGATACGCAGTATTTT	CASSPGQRHTDTQYF
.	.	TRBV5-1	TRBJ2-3	TGCGCCAGCAGCCTGGGGCGGAGCACAGATACGCAGTATTTT	CASSLGRSTDTQYF
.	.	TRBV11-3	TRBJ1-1	TGTGCCAGCAGCTTAGGTGGCGGGAACACTGAAGCTTTCTTT	CASSLGGGNTEAFF
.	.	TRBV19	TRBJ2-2	TGTGCCAGTAGTATCCAGGGCTTAGCCGGGGAGCTGTTTTTT	CASSIQGLAGELFF
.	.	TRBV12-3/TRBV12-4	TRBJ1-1	TGTGCCAGCAGTTTAGCCAGGGTAGCTGAAGCTTTCTTT	CASSLARVAEAFF
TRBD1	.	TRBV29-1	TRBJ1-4	TGCAGCGTTGACCAGGGACAGGGGGCGAAAAAACTGTTTTTT	CSVDQGQGAKKLFF
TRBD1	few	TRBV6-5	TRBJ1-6	TGTGCCAGCAGCACGGACAGGGGGCTTAATTCACCCCTCCACTTT	CASSTDRGLNSPLHF
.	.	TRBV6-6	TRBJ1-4	TGTGCCAGCAGGCTGGCGCGGACTAATGAAAAACTGTTTTTT	CASRLARTNEKLFF
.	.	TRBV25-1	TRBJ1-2	TGTGCCAGCACCCCCCAGGAGGGGTCTACCTATGGCTACACCTTC	CASTPQEGSTYGYTF
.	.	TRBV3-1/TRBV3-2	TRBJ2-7	TGTGCCAGCAGCCAAGGTAGCAGGGCGCGCGAGCAGTACTTC	CASSQGSRAREQYF
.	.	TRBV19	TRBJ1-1	TGTGCCAGTAGTACTCAGGGTCTGAACACTGAAGCTTTCTTT	CASSTQGLNTEAFF
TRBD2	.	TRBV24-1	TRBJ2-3	TGTGCCACCAGCGTAGCGGGGTTCACAGATACGCAGTATTTT	CATSVAGFTDTQYF
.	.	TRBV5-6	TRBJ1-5	TGTGCCAGCAGCTTGAATATATGGGGGGATCAGCCCCAGCATTTT	CASSLNIWGDQPQHF
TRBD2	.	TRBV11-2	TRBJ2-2	TGTGCCAGCAGCTCCCGAGCGGGGGGGCAATCTAACACCGGGGAGCTGTTTTTT	CASSSRAGGQSNTGELFF
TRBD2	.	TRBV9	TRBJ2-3	TGTGCCAGCAGCGAAGCCGGGACTACCACAGATACGCAGTATTTT	CASSEAGTTTDTQYF
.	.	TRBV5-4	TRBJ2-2	TGTGCCAGCAGCTTGGGGGGGGCCGGGGAGCTGTTTTTT	CASSLGGAGELFF
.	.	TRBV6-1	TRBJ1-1	TGTGCCAGCAGTGAAGCCCCCGGCGGGAACACTGAAGCTTTCTTT	CASSEAPGGNTEAFF
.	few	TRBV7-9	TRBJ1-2	TGTGCCAGCAGCACCCGGGACACCGGGAACTATGGCTACACCTTC	CASSTRDTGNYGYTF
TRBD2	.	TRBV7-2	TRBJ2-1	TGTGCCAGCAGCTTAAGGGCTAGCGGGGGGGCTAGGTCCTACAATGAGCAGTTCTTC	CASSLRASGGARSYNEQFF
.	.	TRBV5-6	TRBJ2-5	TGTGCCAGCAGCTTCAGACACCGATGGGCAGAGACCCAGTACTTC	CASSFRHRWAETQYF